A selection of T cell receptor beta chains follows, all from one sample in a study of blood T cell repertoires in COVID-19. Libraries were prepared by immunoSEQ multiplex PCR; TCRdb keeps only in-frame clonotypes and omits some of them. The table shows about 150,000 clones, with 83% occurring only once. Sequenced material: peripheral blood. These receptors originate from an elderly woman with acute or convalescent COVID-19. Each CDR3 is given with its conserved first and last residue. The D gene is left open where the match is weak. Clone sizes are given selectively: once, few, many, or a class where the clone is expanded.

J: TRBJ1-5
V: TRBV27
D: .
size: .
DNA: TGTGCCAGCAGTCCCGGACCTAGGGACGGAGGGAGTCAGCCCCAGCATTTT
CDR3: CASSPGPRDGGSQPQHF

J: TRBJ2-3
V: TRBV6-4
D: TRBD1
size: .
DNA: TGTGCCAGCAGTGCCGGGACAGGAAGGGGCACAGATACGCAGTATTTT
CDR3: CASSAGTGRGTDTQYF

J: TRBJ2-1
V: TRBV19
D: TRBD2
size: .
DNA: TGTGCCAGTAGTATATTAGCGGGACAAGGAAAGGGGCAGTTCTTC
CDR3: CASSILAGQGKGQFF

J: TRBJ1-1
V: TRBV10-3
D: TRBD1
size: .
DNA: TGTGCCATCAGTACCGGACAGGGGGTCATGAACACTGAAGCTTTCTTT
CDR3: CAISTGQGVMNTEAFF

J: TRBJ2-7
V: TRBV5-5
D: .
size: few
DNA: TGTGCCAGCAGCTTGGGTGGGCAGAGCAACTACGAGCAGTACTTC
CDR3: CASSLGGQSNYEQYF

J: TRBJ2-7
V: TRBV6-5
D: .
size: once
DNA: TGTGCCAGCAGTCCGGAGGTATTTAGCCACTACGAGCAGTACTTC
CDR3: CASSPEVFSHYEQYF

J: TRBJ2-5
V: TRBV3-1/TRBV3-2
D: TRBD2
size: .
DNA: TGTGCCAGCAGCCAACTACCCCGAAATCCTAGCGGGAGTAAAGAGACCCAGTACTTC
CDR3: CASSQLPRNPSGSKETQYF

J: TRBJ2-5
V: TRBV5-1
D: .
size: .
DNA: TGCGCCAGCAGCTTAGCGGAAGAGACCCAGTACTTC
CDR3: CASSLAEETQYF

J: TRBJ1-1
V: TRBV29-1
D: .
size: .
DNA: TGCAGCGTTAACAGACTGAACACTGAAGCTTTCTTT
CDR3: CSVNRLNTEAFF

J: TRBJ2-6
V: TRBV18
D: TRBD1
size: .
DNA: TGTGCCAGCTCACCCGGACAGGGTTTCCCGTCCGGGGCCAACGTCCTGACTTTC
CDR3: CASSPGQGFPSGANVLTF

J: TRBJ1-1
V: TRBV25-1
D: TRBD1
size: .
DNA: TGTGCCAGCAGGACAGGGACCATGAACACTGAAGCTTTCTTT
CDR3: CASRTGTMNTEAFF

J: TRBJ1-5
V: TRBV7-8
D: TRBD1
size: .
DNA: TGTGCCAGCAGCTTGGGGACAGGGGGCAATCAGCCCCAGCATTTT
CDR3: CASSLGTGGNQPQHF

J: TRBJ2-7
V: TRBV7-2
D: .
size: .
DNA: TGTGCCAGCAGCCCCCTCGGACAGAGCTACGAGCAGTACTTC
CDR3: CASSPLGQSYEQYF

J: TRBJ1-5
V: TRBV7-9
D: TRBD1
size: .
DNA: TGTGCCAGCAGCTTTGACAGGGTATCTCAGCCCCAGCATTTT
CDR3: CASSFDRVSQPQHF

J: TRBJ1-1
V: TRBV5-4
D: .
size: .
DNA: TGTGCCAGCAGCTTGGGGGGGCGAAAGACTGAAGCTTTCTTT
CDR3: CASSLGGRKTEAFF

J: TRBJ2-6
V: TRBV19
D: TRBD1
size: .
DNA: TGTGCCAGTAGTCCCGGTAGTTTGGGTGGACAGGGACCATTCTCTGGGGCCAACGTCCTGACTTTC
CDR3: CASSPGSLGGQGPFSGANVLTF

J: TRBJ2-3
V: TRBV28
D: .
size: .
DNA: TGTGCCAGCAGTTCAGGGCAGGGAACAGATACGCAGTATTTT
CDR3: CASSSGQGTDTQYF

J: TRBJ1-3
V: TRBV30
D: .
size: .
DNA: TGTGCCTGGAGTCTAGCGAACACCATATATTTT
CDR3: CAWSLANTIYF

J: TRBJ2-5
V: TRBV11-2
D: .
size: .
DNA: TGTGCCAGCAGCTTAGGGGGCTTGCAAGAGACCCAGTACTTC
CDR3: CASSLGGLQETQYF

J: TRBJ2-5
V: TRBV5-4
D: .
size: few
DNA: TGTGCCAGCAGCTTGGTCGGGTCTCAGACCCAGTACTTC
CDR3: CASSLVGSQTQYF

J: TRBJ2-3
V: TRBV7-2
D: TRBD1
size: few
DNA: TGTGCCAGCAGTGACAGGGAGAGGGGCACAGATACGCAGTATTTT
CDR3: CASSDRERGTDTQYF

J: TRBJ2-1
V: TRBV5-1
D: .
size: .
DNA: TGCGCCAGCAGCTTGGCCGCAGGGCTGGAATCCAATGAGCAGTTCTTC
CDR3: CASSLAAGLESNEQFF

J: TRBJ2-7
V: TRBV24-1
D: TRBD1
size: .
DNA: TGTGCCACCAGTGATTGGACAGGGCGCGAGCAGTACTTC
CDR3: CATSDWTGREQYF

J: TRBJ1-1
V: TRBV7-2
D: .
size: .
DNA: TGTGCCAGCAGCTCCAGAGGTATGAACACTGAAGCTTTCTTT
CDR3: CASSSRGMNTEAFF

J: TRBJ1-4
V: TRBV6-6
D: .
size: .
DNA: TGTGCCAGCAGGTATAGGGGGTTCGGAGAAAAACTGTTTTTT
CDR3: CASRYRGFGEKLFF

J: TRBJ1-2
V: TRBV9
D: .
size: .
DNA: TGTGCCAGCAGCGTAGAAGCTGCGGCTAACTATGGCTACACCTTC
CDR3: CASSVEAAANYGYTF

J: TRBJ2-1
V: TRBV14
D: TRBD2
size: .
DNA: TGTGCCAGCAGCCAAGCGAGCGGGAGCTCCTACAATGAGCAGTTCTTC
CDR3: CASSQASGSSYNEQFF

J: TRBJ2-1
V: TRBV6-5
D: TRBD2
size: .
DNA: TGTGCCAGCAGTTACTCAGGGACTAGTCTGAATGAGCAGTTCTTC
CDR3: CASSYSGTSLNEQFF

J: TRBJ1-5
V: TRBV6-2/TRBV6-3
D: .
size: .
DNA: TGTGCCAGCAGTTCTGGGGCTATCAGCAATCAGCCCCAGCATTTT
CDR3: CASSSGAISNQPQHF

J: TRBJ1-4
V: TRBV15
D: TRBD1
size: .
DNA: TGTGCCACCAGCCCCGTGCCCGACAGGGGACTTCTCAATCTTAATGAAAAACTGTTTTTT
CDR3: CATSPVPDRGLLNLNEKLFF

J: TRBJ1-6
V: TRBV30
D: .
size: .
DNA: TGTGCCTGGTTACTCCCAGGGGCCCCTGTCACATACTCACCTATCATAGGAAATTCACCCCTCCACTTT
CDR3: CAWLLPGAPVTYSPIIGNSPLHF

J: TRBJ2-2
V: TRBV3-1/TRBV3-2
D: .
size: .
DNA: TGTGCCAGCAGCCGGGGAGGACCGAACACCGGGGAGCTGTTTTTT
CDR3: CASSRGGPNTGELFF

J: TRBJ2-2
V: TRBV27
D: .
size: few
DNA: TGTGCCAGCAGTCTCCAGAAGGGGCAGAACACCGGGGAGCTGTTTTTT
CDR3: CASSLQKGQNTGELFF

J: TRBJ1-1
V: TRBV19
D: .
size: .
DNA: TGTGCCTCCCTAGGGCGGGCTACGAGGGACACTGAAGCTTTCTTT
CDR3: CASLGRATRDTEAFF

J: TRBJ1-1
V: TRBV2
D: .
size: .
DNA: TGTGCCAGTGCTCCAGGGTTAGGCTTGGGCACTGAAGCTTTCTTT
CDR3: CASAPGLGLGTEAFF

J: TRBJ2-3
V: TRBV24-1
D: TRBD1
size: .
DNA: TGTGCCACCAGTGAAACTCACCGGGACAGGAGCCCTAGCACAGATACGCAGTATTTT
CDR3: CATSETHRDRSPSTDTQYF

J: TRBJ2-2
V: TRBV7-9
D: TRBD1
size: .
DNA: TGTGCCAGCAGCAGCCAGGGGGCAATAGGGGCCGGGGAGCTGTTTTTT
CDR3: CASSSQGAIGAGELFF

J: TRBJ2-5
V: TRBV21-1
D: .
size: .
DNA: TGTGCCAGCAGCAAGGGGCCCCAGTGCCAGGAGACCCAGTACTTC
CDR3: CASSKGPQCQETQYF

J: TRBJ2-2
V: TRBV5-1
D: .
size: .
DNA: TGCGCCAGCAGCTTGGAGCGAGACACCGGGGAGCTGTTTTTT
CDR3: CASSLERDTGELFF

J: TRBJ1-2
V: TRBV6-5
D: .
size: .
DNA: TGTGCCAGCAGTTACTCGAGTCAGGGATATGGCTACACCTTC
CDR3: CASSYSSQGYGYTF

J: TRBJ2-2
V: TRBV7-2
D: .
size: .
DNA: TGTGCCAGCAGCTTATACGGGGTGGTTGGGGAGCTGTTTTTT
CDR3: CASSLYGVVGELFF

J: TRBJ2-2
V: TRBV19
D: .
size: .
DNA: TGTGCCAGTAGTATAGCTGGGCGTAGCACCGGGGAGCTGTTTTTT
CDR3: CASSIAGRSTGELFF

J: TRBJ1-5
V: TRBV6-1
D: .
size: .
DNA: TGTGCCAGCAGTGAAGGTGTTAGTCAGCCCCAGCATTTT
CDR3: CASSEGVSQPQHF

J: TRBJ2-3
V: TRBV19
D: TRBD1
size: .
DNA: TGTGCCAGTAGCCCCGCGAGGGGGCTCGGCACAGATACGCAGTATTTT
CDR3: CASSPARGLGTDTQYF

J: TRBJ1-2
V: TRBV28
D: TRBD1
size: .
DNA: TGTGCCAGCAGTTTTAATCCGGGACAGCACTATGGCTACACCTTC
CDR3: CASSFNPGQHYGYTF

J: TRBJ2-4
V: TRBV20-1
D: .
size: once
DNA: TGCAGTGCTAGTACAGGGCTCAGAGCCAAAAACATTCAGTACTTC
CDR3: CSASTGLRAKNIQYF

J: TRBJ1-1
V: TRBV6-6
D: TRBD1
size: .
DNA: TGTGCCAGCAGGGGACAGAATTTGAACACTGAAGCTTTCTTT
CDR3: CASRGQNLNTEAFF

J: TRBJ1-4
V: TRBV7-9
D: TRBD1
size: .
DNA: TGTGCCAGCAAGGGGGCCCGGTCAACTAATGAAAAACTGTTTTTT
CDR3: CASKGARSTNEKLFF

J: TRBJ2-7
V: TRBV10-1
D: TRBD1
size: .
DNA: TGCGCCAGCAGTGAGAGGCCAGGGGGCTTACACGAGCAGTACTTC
CDR3: CASSERPGGLHEQYF

J: TRBJ1-2
V: TRBV19
D: TRBD1
size: .
DNA: TGTGCCAGTCGACAGGGCGAGGACTATGGCTACACCTTC
CDR3: CASRQGEDYGYTF

J: TRBJ1-6
V: TRBV6-5
D: .
size: .
DNA: TGTGCCAGCCAGGGGAGCTCCTATAATTCACCCCTCCACTTT
CDR3: CASQGSSYNSPLHF

J: TRBJ2-7
V: TRBV6-2/TRBV6-3
D: .
size: few
DNA: TGTGCCAGCAGTTCACTAAACTACGAGCAGTACTTC
CDR3: CASSSLNYEQYF

J: TRBJ1-4
V: TRBV11-2
D: TRBD1
size: .
DNA: TGTGCCAGCAGCCGGACAGGGAGCACTAATGAAAAACTGTTTTTT
CDR3: CASSRTGSTNEKLFF

J: TRBJ2-2
V: TRBV18
D: .
size: .
DNA: TGTGCCAGCTCACCACTAATCGCCGGGACTGGCGGAGGGGAGCTGTTTTTT
CDR3: CASSPLIAGTGGGELFF

J: TRBJ1-2
V: TRBV10-3
D: .
size: .
DNA: TGTGCCATCAGTGCCCTGACAGAAGCTAACTATGGCTACACCTTC
CDR3: CAISALTEANYGYTF

J: TRBJ1-1
V: TRBV5-4
D: TRBD1
size: .
DNA: TGTGCCAGTAATATTCCGGGACAGGGGTACACTGAAGCTTTCTTT
CDR3: CASNIPGQGYTEAFF

J: TRBJ2-3
V: TRBV6-5
D: .
size: .
DNA: TGTGCCAGCAGGACTAGAAACACAGATACGCAGTATTTT
CDR3: CASRTRNTDTQYF

J: TRBJ2-7
V: TRBV9
D: .
size: once
DNA: TGTGCCAGCAGCGTAGATTTCGGGAGGGGGCAGGCAAAGTACTTC
CDR3: CASSVDFGRGQAKYF

J: TRBJ1-1
V: TRBV9
D: .
size: .
DNA: TGTGCCAGCAGCGTAGATCAGAACACTGAAGCTTTCTTT
CDR3: CASSVDQNTEAFF

J: TRBJ1-1
V: TRBV5-6
D: .
size: .
DNA: TGTGCCAGCAGCTTGGCCGCGACAGAGAGGTTCACTGAAGCTTTCTTT
CDR3: CASSLAATERFTEAFF